Following are 30 T cell receptor beta chains from one sample sequenced in a study of Ad26.COV2.S vaccination and SARS-CoV-2 variants. Measured with immunoSEQ multiplex PCR; TCRdb has only the in-frame clones, and not every one. The sample contains about 350,000 clones, 70% to 90% of which appear only once. Treatment reported: roughly 18 received Ad26.COV2.S at low or high dose, single or two shots; roughly five received placebo; per-sample allocation not given. Specimen acquisition occurred on day 63 following the initial vaccine or placebo injection. Sample: peripheral blood, taken in a trial of Ad26.COV2.S vaccine versus placebo. The receptor set was obtained from a person aged 18-65 years who received the Ad26.COV2.S COVID-19 vaccine or a placebo.

The genes are TRBV28 and TRBJ2-7; D gene unclear. The germline V and J ends were trimmed by 7 bases and 2 bases, with 9 bases remaining between them. This CDR3 spans 12 amino acids. Germline-derived CDR1 and CDR2 are MDHEN and SYDVKM. CDR3 amino acids: CASTPRTYEQYF. CDR3 nucleotides: TGTGCCAGCACTCCGAGGACCTACGAGCAGTACTTC.

The chain combines TRBV7-8 with TRBJ2-3; D not certain. Germline-derived CDR1 and CDR2 are SGHVS and FQNEAQ. The CDR3 is 15 amino acids. V was clipped by 1 base and J by 2 bases, with 10 bases between them. The DNA of the CDR3 is TGTGCCAGCAGCTTAGGGCTAGAGAACACAGATACGCAGTATTTT. This translates into CASSLGLENTDTQYF.

This clone came up many times. This chain uses TRBV21-1 with TRBJ1-1; TRBD1 is taken as the D call from the table, unchecked against the DNA. TRBV21-1 is reported as a pseudogene. This CDR3 contains 13 residues. The CDR3 reads CASSITGNTEAFF. CDR3 nucleotide sequence: TGTGCCAGCAGCATCACAGGGAACACTGAAGCTTTCTTT.

The V and J genes are TRBV5-4 and TRBJ2-5; TRBD2 matches at 8 bases. Germline CDR1 and CDR2: SGHNT and YYREEE (reference sequence). This CDR3 contains 16 residues. Trimming cost V 4 bases and J 1 base; bases outside gene matches: 9. This chain's CDR3 is CASSPGPGGSQETQYF. DNA of the CDR3: TGTGCCAGCAGCCCCGGGCCGGGGGGGTCCCAAGAGACCCAGTACTTC. Complete variable domain (other parts from reference TRBV5-4 and TRBJ2-5): ETGVTQSPTHLIKTRGQQVTLRCSSQSGHNTVSWYQQALGQGPQFIFQYYREEENGRGNFPPRFSGLQFPNYSSELNVNALELDDSALYLCASSPGPGGSQETQYFGPGTRLLVL.

The V gene is TRBV19, the J gene TRBJ2-4, with no clear D. The germline V and J ends were trimmed by 7 bases and 0 bases, with 7 bases remaining between them. The germline V gene encodes CDR1 LNHDA and CDR2 SQIVND (reference sequence). The CDR3 sequence is 13 residues long. CDR3 residues: CASKNLAKNIQYF. The CDR3, as DNA: TGTGCCAGTAAGAATCTAGCCAAAAACATTCAGTACTTC.

The chain employs TRBV6-5 and TRBJ2-7; 10 bases fit TRBD2. This CDR3 spans 15 amino acids. The germline V gene encodes CDR1 MNHEY and CDR2 SVGAGI. V lost 6 bases to trimming and J lost 2 bases; unmatched junction nucleotides: 7. The CDR3 loop is CASSLLAGVTYEQYF. The CDR3 region has the DNA TGTGCCAGCAGCCTTCTAGCGGGGGTCACCTACGAGCAGTACTTC.

This chain links TRBV24-1 with TRBJ2-3, with TRBD1 matching over 10 bases. The J segment lost 0 bases and the V segment lost 9 bases, leaving 5 bases of the junction unmatched. CDR1 and CDR2 (germline): KGHDR, SFDVKD. There are 15 residues in the CDR3. CDR3 loop: CATSSGQGSTDTQYF. The CDR3 DNA is TGTGCCACCTCGTCGGGACAGGGGAGCACAGATACGCAGTATTTT.

The CDR3 loop reads CASSGALGTGEQYF. CDR3 DNA sequence: TGTGCCAGCAGTGGGGCCCTAGGAACGGGCGAGCAGTACTTC. This rearrangement joins TRBV2 to TRBJ2-7; D is unclear. Germline loops: CDR1 SNHLY, CDR2 FYNNEI. The V and J ends lost 4 bases and 6 bases respectively, with 16 bases between them. This CDR3 has 14 residues. Full variable domain (missing parts from reference TRBV2 and TRBJ2-7): EPEVTQTPSHQVTQMGQEVILRCVPISNHLYFYWYRQILGQKVEFLVSFYNNEISEKSEIFDDQFSVERPDGSNFTLKIRSTKLEDSAMYFCASSGALGTGEQYFGPGTRLTVT.

The chain joins TRBV7-9 to TRBJ1-2; possibly TRBD1 for D (6 bases). The CDR3 extends over 14 amino acids. The V end lost 5 bases, the J end lost 2 bases, and 12 bases lay between the germline ends. The germline V gene has CDR1 SEHNR and CDR2 FQNEAQ (reference sequence). CDR3 sequence reads: CASSPDGGNYGYTF. The CDR3 DNA is TGTGCCAGCAGCCCTGACGGGGGCAACTATGGCTACACCTTC.

V is TRBV28 and J is TRBJ2-7, with TRBD2 as a possible D gene (6 bases). The CDR3 consists of 14 residues. The V gene lost 4 bases and the J gene lost 5 bases, with 15 bases spanning the gap. Germline V CDR1 and CDR2: MDHEN, SYDVKM. The CDR3 loop reads CASSSGGEGHEQYF. CDR3 coding DNA: TGTGCCAGCAGTTCCGGAGGGGAAGGCCACGAGCAGTACTTC.

A word on this clone: The sample has other DNA sequences that encode this CDR3 too. This chain links TRBV3-1 (or the pseudogene TRBV3-2) with TRBJ1-2, with D unresolved. This CDR3 region has 14 residues. The V end lost 3 bases, the J end lost 1 base, and 9 bases lay between the germline ends. Germline-derived CDR1 and CDR2 are LGHDT and YNNKEL (reference sequence). The CDR3 sequence: CASSQVQGNYGYTF. The CDR3 DNA follows: TGTGCCAGCAGCCAGGTTCAAGGTAACTATGGCTACACCTTC.

This sequence joins TRBV5-4 and TRBJ2-7; no definite D call. The V gene's germline CDR1 is SGHNT and CDR2 YYREEE (reference sequence). V shed 0 bases and J shed 2 bases, with 12 bases lying between them. The CDR3 runs to 15 residues. The CDR3 nucleotides are TGTGCCAGCAGCTTGGGGCAGATACCCACCTACGAGCAGTACTTC. Translated, it gives CASSLGQIPTYEQYF.

V gene TRBV7-6 combines with J gene TRBJ1-1; D is possibly TRBD1 (5 bases). V was clipped by 3 bases and J by 7 bases, with 12 bases between them. Germline CDR1 and CDR2: SGHVS and FNYEAQ. The CDR3 consists of 13 residues. The CDR3 bases are TGTGCCAGCAGCTTCCGGCAGGGCAATGAAGCTTTCTTT. Translation: CASSFRQGNEAFF.

J is TRBJ2-4 and V is TRBV27, with D unclear. The CDR3 sequence is 15 residues long. The germline V gene has CDR1 MNHEY and CDR2 SMNVEV (reference sequence). V lost 7 bases to trimming and J lost 6 bases, with 19 bases between them. This CDR3 is CASTVRLGLGNIQYF. CDR3 coding DNA: TGTGCCAGCACGGTTCGGCTAGGGTTAGGAAACATTCAGTACTTC.

The J gene is TRBJ2-3, the V gene TRBV19; 11 bases are shared with TRBD2. Germline V gene lookup returns CDR1 LNHDA and CDR2 SQIVND (reference sequence). The ends lost 7 bases at V and 0 bases at J; junction bases unmatched: 6. This CDR3 region has 16 residues. The CDR3 region has the DNA TGTGCCAGTATCCAGACTAGCGGGACTAGCACAGATACGCAGTATTTT. Protein: CASIQTSGTSTDTQYF. Together with reference TRBV19 and TRBJ2-3, the CDR3 gives the full variable domain: DGGITQSPKYLFRKEGQNVTLSCEQNLNHDAMYWYRQDPGQGLRLIYYSQIVNDFQKGDIAEGYSVSREKKESFPLTVTSAQKNPTAFYLCASIQTSGTSTDTQYFGPGTRLTVL.

V usage is TRBV27 and J usage is TRBJ1-4; weak D call: TRBD1 (5 bases). The CDR3 totals 14 residues. Germline V gene sequence: CDR1 MNHEY, CDR2 SMNVEV (reference sequence). Trimming removed 8 bases from V and 4 bases from J, with 14 bases in between. CDR3 sequence: CASAQGGSNEKLFF. The CDR3 DNA reads TGTGCCAGCGCCCAGGGCGGAAGTAATGAAAAACTGTTTTTT.

This rearrangement joins TRBV14 to TRBJ2-1, with D unclear. From germline, CDR1 is SGHDN and CDR2 FVKESK. The CDR3 spans 17 residues. V lost 0 bases and J lost 0, with 12 bases in between. This chain's CDR3 is CASSQEWLLSSYNEQFF. The CDR3 region has the DNA TGTGCCAGCAGCCAAGAGTGGTTGCTAAGCTCCTACAATGAGCAGTTCTTC. Full variable domain (missing parts from reference TRBV14 and TRBJ2-1): EAGVTQFPSHSVIEKGQTVTLRCDPISGHDNLYWYRRVMGKEIKFLLHFVKESKQDESGMPNNRFLAERTGGTYSTLKVQPAELEDSGVYFCASSQEWLLSSYNEQFFGPGTRLTVL.

This clone was seen only once. This rearrangement joins TRBV12-3 or TRBV12-4 to TRBJ1-1; no firm D call. The CDR3 is 13 residues long. Trimming shortened V by 6 bases and J by 1 base, and 9 bases separated the two germline ends. CDR3 in DNA: TGTGCCAGCAGCCCATGGGGGAACACTGAAGCTTTCTTT. This translates into CASSPWGNTEAFF.

J is TRBJ2-1 and V is TRBV3-1 (or the pseudogene TRBV3-2); the match to TRBD1 covers 10 bases. This CDR3 comprises 15 residues. V trimming: 5 bases; J trimming: 8 bases; junction bases outside the gene matches: 9. Germline V gene sequence: CDR1 LGHDT, CDR2 YNNKEL (reference sequence). CDR3 sequence: CASSYWDRGWDEQFF. As DNA, the CDR3 is TGTGCCAGCAGCTACTGGGACAGGGGCTGGGATGAGCAGTTCTTC.

This clone showed up many times. The CDR3 nucleotides read TGTGCCAGCAGCCATCAAGGTCGGGGGAAGAGCTACACCTTC. This encodes CASSHQGRGKSYTF. V usage is TRBV3-1 (or the pseudogene TRBV3-2) and J usage is TRBJ1-2; tentatively, D is TRBD1 (5 bases). Per germline, CDR1 LGHDT and CDR2 YNNKEL (reference sequence). This CDR3 is 14 amino acids long. The V gene lost 3 bases and the J gene lost 9 bases, with 17 bases spanning the gap.

V is TRBV6-5 and J is TRBJ2-7; weak D call: TRBD2 (6 bases). CDR1 MNHEY and CDR2 SVGAGI come from the germline V gene. Trimming took off 2 bases at V and 2 bases at J, with 7 bases between the two ends. The CDR3 loop spans 13 amino acids. The DNA of the CDR3 is TGTGCCAGCAGTTACGGGACTCCCTACGAGCAGTACTTC. Amino acid sequence: CASSYGTPYEQYF.

This chain joins TRBV3-1 (or the pseudogene TRBV3-2) and TRBJ2-7, with a possible D match to TRBD2 (5 bases). Deletions cut 3 bases from V and 6 bases from J, with 15 bases between. From germline, CDR1 is LGHDT and CDR2 YNNKEL (reference sequence). The CDR3 runs to 14 residues. The CDR3 region has the DNA TGTGCCAGCAGCCATTCTACAGCTCGGGGCGAGCAGTACTTC. Its protein product is CASSHSTARGEQYF.

The chain combines TRBV13 with TRBJ2-3; 9 bases fit TRBD2. Germline V gene lookup returns CDR1 PRHDT and CDR2 FYEKMQ (reference sequence). The CDR3 has 16 residues. The V segment lost 5 bases and the J segment 2 bases; nucleotides outside the gene matches: 8. In DNA form, the CDR3 reads TGTGCCAGCAGCCCCGGGACTAGCCCCCTCACAGATACGCAGTATTTT. Translated: CASSPGTSPLTDTQYF.

V gene TRBV28 combines with J gene TRBJ2-5; TRBD1 agrees at 7 bases. The CDR3 totals 13 residues. Trimming cost V 10 bases and J 5 bases; bases outside gene matches: 10. Germline V gene lookup returns CDR1 MDHEN and CDR2 SYDVKM. CDR3 DNA sequence: TGTGCCAACTCAGGGGGACCTAGGGAGACCCAGTACTTC. It yields the protein CANSGGPRETQYF.

J is TRBJ2-1 and V is TRBV12-3 or TRBV12-4; D is unresolved. The CDR3 length is 10 residues. V shed 8 bases and J shed 10 bases, with 9 bases lying between them. The CDR3 region is CASGKVEQFF. The CDR3 DNA reads TGTGCCAGCGGCAAGGTGGAGCAGTTCTTC.

V usage is TRBV7-9 and J usage is TRBJ1-1; D not resolved. The germline V gene has CDR1 SEHNR and CDR2 FQNEAQ (reference sequence). The CDR3 spans 17 residues. V lost 8 bases to trimming and J lost 0 bases, with 22 bases between them. The CDR3 region has the DNA TGTGCCAGCGGGTCGATCATGGATGCCATTATGAACACTGAAGCTTTCTTT. Protein product: CASGSIMDAIMNTEAFF.

V usage is TRBV9 and J usage is TRBJ2-1; 9 positions match TRBD2. CDR1 is SGDLS, CDR2 YYNGEE, per germline. The CDR3 totals 15 residues. Unmatched junction bases numbered 7, after V lost 3 bases and J lost 6 bases. The CDR3 DNA reads as TGTGCCAGCAGCGGAAAGGGACTAGCAGTCAATGAGCAGTTCTTC. It yields the protein CASSGKGLAVNEQFF.

The chain uses TRBV3-1 (or the pseudogene TRBV3-2) and TRBJ2-7, with D perhaps TRBD1 or TRBD2 (5 bases each). Trimming took off 0 bases at V and 3 bases at J, with 18 bases between the two ends. The CDR3 has 17 residues. The germline V gene has CDR1 LGHDT and CDR2 YNNKEL (reference sequence). The CDR3 nucleotides are TGTGCCAGCAGCCAAGAGCCACGGGGACGGCCCTTCTACGAGCAGTACTTC. It translates to CASSQEPRGRPFYEQYF.

The chain combines TRBV5-1 with TRBJ2-4, with 8 bases lining up with TRBD1. The germline V gene encodes CDR1 SGHRS and CDR2 YFSETQ. Trimming at V came to 4 bases and at J to 0 bases, leaving 9 bases not matched to a gene. The CDR3 extends over 17 amino acids. This CDR3 reads CASSGGTGDLAKNIQYF. Written as DNA, the CDR3 is TGCGCCAGCAGCGGGGGGACAGGCGACTTAGCCAAAAACATTCAGTACTTC.

This chain joins TRBV12-2 and TRBJ2-1; the table assigns TRBD2, which was not confirmed against the DNA. TRBV12-2 is labeled a pseudogene. The CDR3 sequence is 21 residues long. As DNA, the CDR3 is TGTGCAAGTCTCTTGCCCCACTGCCTCCGACAACTAGCGGGGGAGTACAATGAGCAGTTCTTC. It specifies CASLLPHCLRQLAGEYNEQFF.